The 12 T cell receptor beta chains listed next were all sequenced from one sample in a study of identical twins' blood T cells. TCRdb re-analysed the 5' RACE reads in MiXCR, keeping a single row per CDR3 protein. Of roughly 340,000 distinct CDR3 sequences in the sample, over 25% are singletons; the top ten hold roughly 5.5%. Sequencing was done on a sample of PBMCs. These receptors originate from a woman aged 18 to 50 in good health.

This clonotype was observed a handful of times. The gene calls are TRBV20-1 and TRBJ1-5, with TRBD1 matching over 7 bases. The ends lost 6 bases at V and 0 bases at J; junction bases unmatched: 8. Germline values: CDR1 DFQATT, CDR2 SNEGSKA (reference sequence). This CDR3 is built from 15 residues. The CDR3 spells CSATRDSYSNQPQHF. As DNA, the CDR3 is TGCAGTGCCACCCGGGACAGCTATAGCAATCAGCCCCAGCATTTT.

This clonotype was seen a handful of times. A much larger clone sits a single nucleotide away, making a read error possible. The rearrangement links TRBV14 to TRBJ2-1, with D unresolved. Germline assignment: CDR1 SGHDN and CDR2 FVKESK. V dropped 2 bases and J dropped 2 bases, with 1 base sitting between them. This CDR3 is 12 amino acids long. For the CDR3, the DNA is TGTGCCAGCAGCCAACCCTACAATGAGCAGTTCTTC. Amino acid sequence: CASSQPYNEQFF.

This clonotype was counted only a few times. The chain links TRBV6-2 or TRBV6-3 to TRBJ1-4, with 8 nucleotides matching TRBD1. The CDR3 extends over 14 amino acids. Germline CDR1 MNHEY, CDR2 SVGEGT. The V and J ends lost 2 bases and 10 bases, in that order; junction bases with no gene match: 6. CDR3 residues: CASSYADRGGKLFF. Here the CDR3 DNA reads TGTGCCAGCAGTTACGCCGACAGGGGAGGAAAACTGTTTTTT.

This clonotype has just a few counts. The CDR3 protein is CASSGLDKLNTGELFF. In nucleotides, the CDR3 is TGTGCCAGCAGTGGACTAGACAAACTGAACACCGGGGAGCTGTTTTTT. This rearrangement joins TRBV2 to TRBJ2-2; tentative D call: TRBD2 (6 bases). Trimming pared 4 bases from V and 1 base from J, leaving 13 bases between. The CDR3 is 16 amino acids. Germline V gene lookup returns CDR1 SNHLY and CDR2 FYNNEI.

To note about this clonotype: Its ends do not fully match the called genes, so a read error is possible. The CDR3 coding sequence is TGCGCCAGCAGCCCTCGCCCAGATTTGAACACTGAATCTTTCTTT. It encodes CASSPRPDLNTESFF. The chain is built from TRBV5-1 and TRBJ1-1, with no clear D. The CDR3 is 15 amino acids. Germline CDR1 is SGHRS and CDR2 is YFSETQ. Complete variable domain (other parts from reference TRBV5-1 and TRBJ1-1): KAGVTQTPRYLIKTRGQQVTLSCSPISGHRSVSWYQQTPGQGLQFLFEYFSETQRNKGNFPGRFSGRQFSNSRSEMNVSTLELGDSALYLCASSPRPDLNTESFFGQGTRLTVV.

This clonotype was recorded a few times. The chain is built from TRBV11-2 and TRBJ2-4; 8 bases are shared with TRBD1. The CDR3 consists of 15 residues. With 1 base clipped from V and 9 bases from J, the junction kept 8 bases outside the gene matches. In germline, CDR1 is SGHAT, CDR2 FQNNGV. DNA for the CDR3: TGTGCCAGCAGCTTAGGGCAGGGGGCTGGAGGCATTCAGTACTTC. It encodes CASSLGQGAGGIQYF.

V is TRBV10-3 and J is TRBJ2-3, with D hard to call. V was cut by 0 bases and J by 1 base, with 8 bases left in between. The V gene's germline CDR1 is ENHRY and CDR2 SYGVKD. The CDR3 loop spans 15 amino acids. In DNA form, the CDR3 reads TGTGCCATCAGTGAGTCGACGGTACGCACAGATACGCAGTATTTT. It yields the protein CAISESTVRTDTQYF.

The J gene is TRBJ2-3, the V gene TRBV20-1; 8 bases map to TRBD2. The CDR3 runs 13 residues. V gave up 5 bases and J gave up 3 bases; unmatched junction bases: 4. Germline-derived CDR1 and CDR2 are DFQATT and SNEGSKA (reference sequence). In nucleotides, the CDR3 is TGCAGTGCTGGACGGGGGGGGACAGATACGCAGTATTTT. This translates into CSAGRGGTDTQYF.

The chain has TRBV7-9 and TRBJ1-6; no reliable D call. With 4 bases removed from V and 7 bases from J, the gap between germline ends came to 14 bases. The CDR3 is made up of 15 amino acids. In germline, CDR1 is SEHNR, CDR2 FQNEAQ (reference sequence). The CDR3 is CASSSRLQTNSPLHF. CDR3 DNA sequence: TGTGCCAGCAGCTCCCGGCTCCAGACGAATTCACCCCTCCACTTT.

The rearrangement joins TRBV7-9 to TRBJ1-1; possibly TRBD1 for D (6 bases). Germline V gene data show CDR1 as SEHNR and CDR2 as FQNEAQ (reference sequence). The ends were cut back, 5 bases at V and 1 base at J, with 17 bases in the middle. The CDR3 has 16 residues. The chain's CDR3 is CASSPTTGRPNTEAFF. CDR3 DNA sequence: TGTGCCAGCAGCCCGACGACAGGACGGCCGAACACTGAAGCTTTCTTT.

J is TRBJ2-2 and V is TRBV7-9; D may be TRBD2 (6 bases). Trimming pared 6 bases from V and 6 bases from J, leaving 17 bases between. The CDR3 sequence is 15 residues long. Germline-derived CDR1 and CDR2 are SEHNR and FQNEAQ (reference sequence). DNA of the CDR3: TGTGCCAGCAGGGTTCGGGAGTTATTAGCCGGGGAGCTGTTTTTT. Protein sequence: CASRVRELLAGELFF.

This chain joins TRBV12-5 and TRBJ2-5; D is possibly TRBD1 (6 bases). The CDR3 runs 13 residues. The germline CDR1 and CDR2 sequences are LGHNT and FRNRAP. With 2 bases removed from V and 4 bases from J, the gap between germline ends came to 8 bases. The CDR3 coding sequence is TGTGCTAGTGGTTTGCGCAGGGGAGAGACCCAGTACTTC. The encoded protein is CASGLRRGETQYF.